The 23 T cell receptor beta chains listed next were all sequenced from one sample in a study of T-cell reconstitution after alpha-beta-depleted transplantation in children. Unique molecular identifiers were used to barcode this TCRbeta library. TCRdb called the PCR reads again in MiXCR, with one record for every CDR3 protein. Of around 960,000 distinct CDR3 sequences in the sample, under 30% are singletons; the top ten hold under 30%. The sequenced sample was PBMCs, mostly from graft donor cells, obtained 360 days after TCRalphabeta/CD19-depleted stem cell transplant. The receptors derive from a boy under three years old who had a stem cell transplant for SCID, so the T cells may come from the graft donor.

This chain links TRBV20-1 with TRBJ2-3, with TRBD2 matching over 9 bases. The trim removed 0 bases at V and 2 bases at J, leaving 9 bases unmatched. This CDR3 is 17 amino acids long. The germline CDR1 and CDR2 sequences are DFQATT and SNEGSKA (reference sequence). The CDR3 reads CSARDAVAGAYTDTQYF. DNA of the CDR3: TGCAGTGCTAGAGATGCGGTAGCGGGGGCATACACAGATACGCAGTATTTT.

This clonotype occurred many times. The V call is TRBV3-1, the J call TRBJ2-7; D is unresolved. This CDR3 region has 11 residues. Germline CDR1 and CDR2: LGHDT and YNNKEL (reference sequence). V lost 1 base and J lost 5, with 3 bases in between. The CDR3 here is CASSQVDEQYF. CDR3 coding DNA: TGTGCCAGCAGCCAAGTCGACGAGCAGTACTTC.

The chain has TRBV11-2 and TRBJ1-1, with no clear D. Germline CDR1 reads SGHAT; CDR2 reads FQNNGV. Between the trimmed V and J ends, which lost 5 bases and 3 bases, there was a span of 13 bases. This CDR3 spans 14 amino acids. The CDR3 nucleotides are TGTGCCAGCAGCCAGGAGTTAAGGGACACTGAAGCTTTCTTT. Translation gives CASSQELRDTEAFF.

This clonotype was picked up a small number of times. The chain recombines TRBV20-1 with TRBJ2-1, with a possible D match to TRBD2 (7 bases). There are 14 residues in the CDR3. The V gene's germline CDR1 is DFQATT and CDR2 SNEGSKA (reference sequence). V was pared by 7 bases and J by 9 bases, with 22 bases between. CDR3 protein: CSGGKAGAGGEQFF. DNA for the CDR3: TGCAGTGGGGGTAAGGCGGGGGCCGGGGGTGAGCAGTTCTTC.

This clonotype was counted only a few times. This chain links TRBV4-3 with TRBJ2-2; D perhaps matches TRBD2 (7 bases). Germline V lookup: CDR1 LGHNA, CDR2 YSLEER. The CDR3 spans 18 residues. V was shortened by 2 bases and J by 3 bases, with 19 bases between the two germline ends. The CDR3 reads CASSQIGGLAEYTGELFF. CDR3 bases: TGCGCCAGCAGCCAAATCGGGGGGCTAGCGGAATACACCGGGGAGCTGTTTTTT.

This chain uses TRBV20-1 with TRBJ1-2; 7 positions match TRBD1. CDR1 is DFQATT, CDR2 SNEGSKA, per germline (reference sequence). The CDR3 is 17 amino acids. The junction had 14 bases not matched to a gene; V was cut back by 0 bases and J by 4 bases. As DNA, the CDR3 is TGCAGTGCTAGAGAAGGGGCGGGGACAGCGACTAGCTATGGCTACACCTTC. Amino acids: CSAREGAGTATSYGYTF.

CDR3 nucleotide sequence: TGCGCCAGCAGCTTGGCTAAGACAGGGGCTGGAAACACCATATATTTT. The encoded protein is CASSLAKTGAGNTIYF. The rearrangement joins TRBV5-1 to TRBJ1-3; TRBD1 aligns across 8 bases. From germline, CDR1 is SGHRS and CDR2 YFSETQ. The CDR3 is 16 amino acids. Trimming cost V 0 bases and J 2 bases; bases outside gene matches: 4.

The gene calls are TRBV7-3 and TRBJ2-1; the D gene is possibly TRBD1 (6 bases). Germline V gives CDR1 SGHTA, CDR2 FQGTGA. V shed 6 bases and J shed 10 bases, with 19 bases lying between them. This CDR3 is built from 14 residues. The CDR3 region has the DNA TGTGCCAGCAGTCACGGGACACCAGCGTCGGAGCAGTTCTTC. It encodes CASSHGTPASEQFF.

This clonotype has a handful of counts. The chain combines TRBV7-2 with TRBJ2-3; D not certain. The CDR3 sequence is 12 residues long. CDR1 SGHTA and CDR2 FQGNSA come from the germline V gene. The V end was cut by 6 bases, the J end by 8 bases, with 12 bases between. As DNA, the CDR3 is TGTGCCAGCAGTCCGACTCGGGTTACGCAGTATTTT. Encoded protein: CASSPTRVTQYF.

The genes are TRBV6-1 and TRBJ1-5, with 9 positions matching TRBD1. Germline V gene data show CDR1 as MNHNS and CDR2 as SASEGT. Trimming cost V 2 bases and J 5 bases; bases outside gene matches: 10. This CDR3 has 17 amino acids. The CDR3 nucleotides are TGTGCCAGCAGTGAAATTGCCAGGACAGGGGATGATCAGCCCCAGCATTTT. Protein product: CASSEIARTGDDQPQHF.

About this clonotype: A read error is possible here, since a much larger clone lies one base away. The chain combines TRBV2 with TRBJ2-3; TRBD2 matches 11 bases. Germline CDR1 is SNHLY and CDR2 is FYNNEI. The CDR3 length is 13 residues. V gave up 6 bases and J gave up 6 bases; unmatched junction bases: 2. The CDR3 protein is CASSRLAGDTQYF. The CDR3 DNA is TGTGCCAGCAGCAGACTAGCGGGGGATACGCAGTATTTT.

This clonotype has a handful of counts. V usage is TRBV29-1 and J usage is TRBJ2-5, with D hard to call. Trimming stripped 4 bases from V and 2 bases from J, with 8 bases between. This CDR3 spans 12 amino acids. Germline values: CDR1 SQVTM, CDR2 ANQGSEA. In DNA form, the CDR3 reads TGCAGCGTTGCGCCCGCTCAAGAGACCCAGTACTTC. This sequence encodes CSVAPAQETQYF.

The gene calls are TRBV14 and TRBJ2-1, with D possibly TRBD2 on 7 matching bases. Trimming removed 1 base from V and 7 bases from J, with 17 bases in between. Germline V lookup: CDR1 SGHDN, CDR2 FVKESK. This CDR3 has 16 amino acids. The CDR3 region is CASSQVRLGGGNEQFF. The DNA of the CDR3 is TGTGCCAGCAGCCAAGTCCGACTAGGGGGGGGAAATGAGCAGTTCTTC.

The gene calls are TRBV20-1 and TRBJ2-7; D not resolved. Trimming pared 6 bases from V and 5 bases from J, leaving 29 bases between. The CDR3 covers 17 residues. CDR1 is DFQATT, CDR2 SNEGSKA, per germline (reference sequence). The CDR3 sequence: CSADTYLGRTRIHEQYF. The CDR3 DNA follows: TGCAGTGCCGACACGTACTTGGGCAGGACCCGCATCCACGAGCAGTACTTC.

The rearrangement links TRBV7-3 to TRBJ2-1; 16 bases fit TRBD2. This CDR3 is built from 18 residues. V gave up 4 bases and J gave up 0 bases; unmatched junction bases: 3. Germline values: CDR1 SGHTA, CDR2 FQGTGA. CDR3 region: CASSSGTSGRASYNEQFF. CDR3 sequence (DNA): TGTGCCAGCAGCTCCGGGACTAGCGGGAGGGCCTCCTACAATGAGCAGTTCTTC.

The chain joins TRBV28 to TRBJ2-1; a possible D gene is TRBD2 (5 bases). The CDR3 has 15 amino acids. Germline values: CDR1 MDHEN, CDR2 SYDVKM. V was pared by 5 bases and J by 8 bases, with 19 bases between. CDR3 nucleotides: TGTGCCAGCAGTCAACGGGATCCAGGTGGGGATGAGCAGTTCTTC. Translation: CASSQRDPGGDEQFF.

The table lists this clonotype with a few counts. The chain recombines TRBV5-1 with TRBJ1-1; a weak D match, TRBD1 (6 bases). CDR1 and CDR2 from the germline V gene are SGHRS and YFSETQ. The V end was cut by 0 bases, the J end by 1 base, with 7 bases between. The CDR3 sequence is 14 residues long. The CDR3 here is CASSLAGQNTEAFF. The CDR3 DNA reads TGCGCCAGCAGCTTGGCGGGACAGAACACTGAAGCTTTCTTT.

The gene calls are TRBV20-1 and TRBJ2-5, with 7 bases matching TRBD2. The junction had 2 bases not matched to a gene; V was cut back by 0 bases and J by 4 bases. This CDR3 contains 13 residues. Looked up from germline, CDR1 is DFQATT and CDR2 is SNEGSKA (reference sequence). CDR3 in DNA: TGCAGTGCTAGAGACGGGAGGACAGAGACCCAGTACTTC. Translation: CSARDGRTETQYF.

CDR3 residues: CASSADRDYGYTF. CDR3 in DNA: TGTGCCAGCAGTGCTGACAGGGACTATGGCTACACCTTC. The chain is built from TRBV6-1 and TRBJ1-2, with TRBD1 matching over 7 bases. The CDR3 is made up of 13 amino acids. Looked up from germline, CDR1 is MNHNS and CDR2 is SASEGT. The trim removed 4 bases at V and 3 bases at J, leaving 2 bases unmatched.

This clonotype was observed once. The CDR3 sequence: CASSLEWLAPEAFF. CDR3 in DNA: TGTGCCAGCAGCTTAGAGTGGCTAGCCCCTGAAGCTTTCTTT. The chain links TRBV11-2 to TRBJ1-1; D uncertain. V was shortened by 0 bases and J by 6 bases, with 11 bases between the two germline ends. Germline CDR1 reads SGHAT; CDR2 reads FQNNGV. The length of the CDR3 is 14 residues.

This clonotype was seen at least ten times. The chain has TRBV5-1 and TRBJ2-1, with 7 nucleotides matching TRBD1. The CDR3 is 14 residues long. The trim removed 0 bases at V and 3 bases at J, leaving 0 bases unmatched. Germline lookup yields CDR1 SGHRS and CDR2 YFSETQ. The CDR3 region is CASSLGQGYNEQFF. CDR3 sequence (DNA): TGCGCCAGCAGCTTGGGACAGGGCTACAATGAGCAGTTCTTC.

The chain recombines TRBV6-1 with TRBJ2-7; unclear D gene. Trimming took 11 bases from V and 3 from J, leaving 11 bases between them. Germline CDR1 MNHNS, CDR2 SASEGT. The CDR3 is made up of 11 amino acids. CDR3 in DNA: TGTGCCTGTAGCCAGGTCTACGAGCAGTACTTC. This codes for CACSQVYEQYF.

This clonotype was detected ten times or more. The CDR3 bases are TGTGCCAGCAGCTTGACAGGCGAGACCTACGAGCAGTACTTC. Translation: CASSLTGETYEQYF. The chain employs TRBV25-1 and TRBJ2-7; maybe TRBD1 (6 bases). This CDR3 is built from 14 residues. Germline V gene lookup returns CDR1 MGHDK and CDR2 SYGVNS. V lost 6 bases to trimming and J lost 2 bases, with 14 bases between them.